This T cell receptor beta chain was observed in a study of PD-L1 blockade in urothelial cancer. On the study more broadly: At 3 weeks (second dose) and 6 weeks after starting treatment, blood was analyzed. The median number of T cells present in blood samples was approximately 140,000.

Sample time point: pretreatment peripheral blood. Patients suffered from locally advanced or metastatic urothelial carcinoma. The table came from immunoSEQ multiplex PCR; TCRdb's copy has only in-frame clones and leaves some out. The table has 15,000 to 20,000 clones, around 91% seen once. The sequence was obtained from a man aged 65 to 85 with urothelial cancer. The material was PBMCs, obtained around atezolizumab (anti-PD-L1) treatment.

The CDR3 DNA reads as TGTGCCAGCAGTACCTCAGGGGAAGGGGCCAAAAACATTCAGTACTTC. Translation: CASSTSGEGAKNIQYF. The rearrangement joins TRBV28 to TRBJ2-4; tentatively, D is TRBD1 (6 bases). This CDR3 region has 16 residues. Germline V lookup: CDR1 MDHEN, CDR2 SYDVKM. The germline V and J ends were trimmed by 5 bases and 1 base, with 15 bases remaining between them.